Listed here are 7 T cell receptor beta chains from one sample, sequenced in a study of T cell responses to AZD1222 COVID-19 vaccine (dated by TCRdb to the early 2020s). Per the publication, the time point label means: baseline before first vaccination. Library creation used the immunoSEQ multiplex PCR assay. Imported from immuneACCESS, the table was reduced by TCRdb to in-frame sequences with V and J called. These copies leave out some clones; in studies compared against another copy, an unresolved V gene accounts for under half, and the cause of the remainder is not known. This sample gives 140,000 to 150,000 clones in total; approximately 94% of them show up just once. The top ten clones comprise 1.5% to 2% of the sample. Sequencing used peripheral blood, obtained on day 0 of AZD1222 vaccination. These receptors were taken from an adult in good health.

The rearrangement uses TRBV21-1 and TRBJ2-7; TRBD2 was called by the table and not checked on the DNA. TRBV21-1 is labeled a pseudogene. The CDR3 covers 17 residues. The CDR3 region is CASSSPDLSPRDYEQYF. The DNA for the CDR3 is TGTGCCAGCAGCAGCCCCGATTTGTCACCACGAGACTACGAGCAGTACTTC.

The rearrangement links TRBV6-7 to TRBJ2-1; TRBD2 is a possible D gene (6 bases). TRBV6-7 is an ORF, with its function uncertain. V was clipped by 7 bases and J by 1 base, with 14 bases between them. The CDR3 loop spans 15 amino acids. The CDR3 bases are TGTGCCAGCATTCAGGAGGGGCCTTCCTACAATGAGCAGTTCTTC. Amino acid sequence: CASIQEGPSYNEQFF.

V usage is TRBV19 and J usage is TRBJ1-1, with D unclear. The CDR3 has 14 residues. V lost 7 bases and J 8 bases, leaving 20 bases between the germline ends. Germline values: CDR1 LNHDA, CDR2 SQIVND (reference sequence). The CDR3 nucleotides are TGTGCCAGTACCTCCGGCTTATTAAGCGGGGAAGCTTTCTTT. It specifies CASTSGLLSGEAFF. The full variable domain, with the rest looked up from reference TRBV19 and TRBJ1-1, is DGGITQSPKYLFRKEGQNVTLSCEQNLNHDAMYWYRQDPGQGLRLIYYSQIVNDFQKGDIAEGYSVSREKKESFPLTVTSAQKNPTAFYLCASTSGLLSGEAFFGQGTRLTVV.

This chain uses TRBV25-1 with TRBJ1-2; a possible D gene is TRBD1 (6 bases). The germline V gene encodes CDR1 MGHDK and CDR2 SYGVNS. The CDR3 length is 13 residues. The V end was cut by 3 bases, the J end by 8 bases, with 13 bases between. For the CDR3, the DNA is TGTGCCAGCAGTGAGGCGGGGGCGAGAGGCTACACCTTC. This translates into CASSEAGARGYTF.

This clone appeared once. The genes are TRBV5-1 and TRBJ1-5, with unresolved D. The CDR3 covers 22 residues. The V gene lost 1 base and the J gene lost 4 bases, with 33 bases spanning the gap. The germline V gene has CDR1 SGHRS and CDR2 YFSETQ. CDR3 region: CASSLTGFLPLRVPTRNQPQHF. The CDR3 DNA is TGCGCCAGCAGCTTGACGGGTTTCTTACCCCTACGAGTCCCCACCAGAAATCAGCCCCAGCATTTT.

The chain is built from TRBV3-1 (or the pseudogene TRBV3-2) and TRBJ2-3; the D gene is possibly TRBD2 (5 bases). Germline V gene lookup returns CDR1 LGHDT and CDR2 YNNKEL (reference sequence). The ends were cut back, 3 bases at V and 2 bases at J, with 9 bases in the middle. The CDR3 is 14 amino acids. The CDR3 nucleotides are TGTGCCAGCAGCCAGGCGGGCTTCACAGATACGCAGTATTTT. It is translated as CASSQAGFTDTQYF.

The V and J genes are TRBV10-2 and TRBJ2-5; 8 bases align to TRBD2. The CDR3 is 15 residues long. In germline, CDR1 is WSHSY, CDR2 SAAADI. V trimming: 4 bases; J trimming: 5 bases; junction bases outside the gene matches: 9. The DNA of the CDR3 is TGCGCCAGCAGTGGAGGACGGGGGGGCCGGGAGACCCAGTACTTC. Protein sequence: CASSGGRGGRETQYF.